This is a list of T cell receptor beta chains from one sample in a study of T cell repertoires in cytomegalovirus infection. Their cognate antigens are unknown. TCRdb analysed the reads with MiXCR anew, one entry per CDR3 protein. The sample lists fewer than 350,000 distinct CDR3 sequences, 25% to 30% occurring once. Source: cultured PBMCs, taken from culture after CMV antigen stimulation. These receptors were collected from a human donor in good health (CMV status not recorded). Some clones in this sample may be carry-over from other donors' samples. The CDR3 runs from the conserved cysteine through the conserved F or W.

J: TRBJ1-3
V: TRBV11-2
CDR3: CASTTGVPIMPAGNTIYF

J: TRBJ2-5
V: TRBV29-1
CDR3: CSVAGTSGREYQETQYF

J: TRBJ1-2
V: TRBV27
CDR3: CASAVQGLYGYTF

J: TRBJ2-3
V: TRBV7-3
CDR3: CASSRTTRLIRRTRADTQYF

J: TRBJ2-7
V: TRBV28
CDR3: CASSSRRPSYEQYF

J: TRBJ2-3
V: TRBV7-6
CDR3: CASSQGQGKTDTQYF

J: TRBJ2-7
V: TRBV2
CDR3: CASSSDGHSYEQYF

J: TRBJ1-5
V: TRBV5-1
CDR3: CASSAGTSSNQPQHF

J: TRBJ1-5
V: TRBV7-6
CDR3: CASSEDSYSNQPQHF

J: TRBJ1-2
V: TRBV11-2
CDR3: CASSPFGDGYTF

J: TRBJ2-7
V: TRBV6-2/TRBV6-3
CDR3: CASTQAGEQYF

J: TRBJ1-5
V: TRBV20-1
CDR3: CSARAPDRANQPQHF

J: TRBJ1-5
V: TRBV12-5
CDR3: CASGSHYPGFNQPQHF

J: TRBJ2-7
V: TRBV7-3
CDR3: CASSLITSGPYEQYF

J: TRBJ2-3
V: TRBV7-3
CDR3: CASSTLAGEAADTQYF

J: TRBJ1-1
V: TRBV7-8
CDR3: CASSLVTTLAMNTEAFF

J: TRBJ2-3
V: TRBV2
CDR3: CASSDPTGTGTTDTQYF

J: TRBJ1-3
V: TRBV11-2
CDR3: CASSLTGSTGNTIYF

J: TRBJ2-7
V: TRBV6-2/TRBV6-3
CDR3: CASSYSLGTEQYF

J: TRBJ1-3
V: TRBV10-3
CDR3: CAISESGVRDTIYF

J: TRBJ2-3
V: TRBV6-6
CDR3: CASSYLPGFYRGPSADTQYF

J: TRBJ2-7
V: TRBV20-1
CDR3: CSAPMGKQYF

J: TRBJ1-2
V: TRBV7-9
CDR3: CASSGTDQGGYTF

J: TRBJ1-5
V: TRBV6-5
CDR3: CASSMGGRQPQHF

J: TRBJ2-4
V: TRBV18
CDR3: CASSPRITRGATKNIQYF

J: TRBJ2-3
V: TRBV12-3/TRBV12-4
CDR3: CASTPGLAGATDTQYF

J: TRBJ1-4
V: TRBV10-2
CDR3: CASSAWTGWDEKLFF

J: TRBJ2-7
V: TRBV19
CDR3: CASRDRGLSSYEQYF

J: TRBJ2-7
V: TRBV5-1
CDR3: CASSRRQGNDEQYF

J: TRBJ2-3
V: TRBV7-8
CDR3: CASSLTASTGGLDTQYF

J: TRBJ1-5
V: TRBV7-2
CDR3: CASSWTSQPQHF

J: TRBJ1-2
V: TRBV7-9
CDR3: CASSSTRDSNYGYTF

J: TRBJ1-1
V: TRBV20-1
CDR3: CSATGEGMNTEAFF

J: TRBJ2-7
V: TRBV28
CDR3: CASSLGGQVGNEQYF

J: TRBJ1-5
V: TRBV19
CDR3: CASSMNHQGNQPQHF

J: TRBJ2-1
V: TRBV20-1
CDR3: CSAISYGLAPKDEQFF

J: TRBJ2-5
V: TRBV7-6
CDR3: CASSLGRSVQETQYF

J: TRBJ2-1
V: TRBV6-1
CDR3: CASSPLPEGYNEQFF

J: TRBJ1-5
V: TRBV7-2
CDR3: CASSLDRGGQPQHF

J: TRBJ2-3
V: TRBV7-6
CDR3: CASSLDPSLGTDTQYF

J: TRBJ2-3
V: TRBV5-5
CDR3: CASRARPGLALGTDTQYF

J: TRBJ2-6
V: TRBV28
CDR3: CASSPGQRGANVLTF

J: TRBJ2-7
V: TRBV11-2
CDR3: CASSPRARSFDEQYF

J: TRBJ1-2
V: TRBV7-2
CDR3: CASSLAGPGGGYTF

J: TRBJ1-2
V: TRBV5-1
CDR3: CASSLDQGTLYGYTF

J: TRBJ1-2
V: TRBV12-3/TRBV12-4
CDR3: CASSQGPAYGYTF

J: TRBJ1-1
V: TRBV7-9
CDR3: CASSPPGEERGTEAFF

J: TRBJ2-7
V: TRBV7-6
CDR3: CASSPLQGLPYEQYF

J: TRBJ1-5
V: TRBV20-1
CDR3: CSASGTGVYQPQHF

J: TRBJ2-7
V: TRBV7-9
CDR3: CASSLRGQGVYEQYF

J: TRBJ2-2
V: TRBV4-2
CDR3: CASSRRSASGGNTGELFF